These 30 T cell receptor beta chains share one sample of origin, sequenced in a study of regulatory T cells in long-lasting Graves disease. Libraries of TCR beta came from iRepertoire HTBI primers plus Arm-PCR of CDR3 regions. TCRdb called the multiplex PCR reads again in MiXCR, with one record for every CDR3 protein. The repertoire holds approximately 390,000 distinct CDR3 sequences, with around 15% as singletons. Time point described: newly diagnosed GD, antithyroid drugs for less than 3 months. Extracted PBMC RNA gave rise to the TCR library. These same records also appear under a second study, on T cells in Graves' hyperthyroidism and ophthalmopathy.

The material sequenced was peripheral blood mononuclear cells (PBMCs), taken at new diagnosis, from a patient treated with antithyroid drugs. All receptors come from a woman between 18 and 29 years old with Graves disease.

This clonotype was recorded many times. The rearrangement joins TRBV7-9 to TRBJ2-3; D tentatively fits TRBD1 or TRBD2 (5 bases each). Germline V gene sequence: CDR1 SEHNR, CDR2 FQNEAQ (reference sequence). Between the trimmed V and J ends, which lost 5 bases and 0 bases, there was a span of 12 bases. The CDR3 has 15 residues. CDR3 in DNA: TGTGCCAGCAGCCCGACGGGGCAAAGCACAGATACGCAGTATTTT. This translates into CASSPTGQSTDTQYF.

The chain uses TRBV18 and TRBJ1-1; D uncertain. The V end lost 3 bases, the J end lost 0 bases, and 11 bases lay between the germline ends. This CDR3 contains 15 residues. Looked up from germline, CDR1 is KGHSH and CDR2 is LQKENI. This CDR3 is CASSPSLGMNTEAFF. The CDR3 nucleotides read TGTGCCAGCTCACCGTCTCTGGGGATGAACACTGAAGCTTTCTTT.

This clonotype was counted ten times or more. V usage is TRBV7-8 and J usage is TRBJ2-5; 7 positions match TRBD1. CDR1 is SGHVS and CDR2 is FQNEAQ in the germline V gene. V gave up 2 bases and J gave up 5 bases; unmatched junction bases: 5. This CDR3 is 14 amino acids long. In DNA, the CDR3 is TGTGCCAGCAGCTTACCAGACAGGGAGGAGACCCAGTACTTC. This sequence encodes CASSLPDREETQYF.

The sample holds many counts of this clonotype. The chain couples TRBV5-1 to TRBJ2-5, with a possible D match to TRBD1 (5 bases). Looked up from germline, CDR1 is SGHRS and CDR2 is YFSETQ. This CDR3 contains 13 residues. V was cut by 2 bases and J by 5 bases, with 10 bases left in between. The DNA of the CDR3 is TGCGCCAGCAGCTTAGGGGTGGATGAGACCCAGTACTTC. It is translated as CASSLGVDETQYF.

This rearrangement joins TRBV20-1 to TRBJ2-1; TRBD2 agrees at 14 bases. This CDR3 has 15 amino acids. V was pared by 5 bases and J by 3 bases, with 3 bases of the junction left unmatched. The germline V gene encodes CDR1 DFQATT and CDR2 SNEGSKA (reference sequence). The CDR3, as DNA: TGCAGTGCTGGGGGACTAGCGGGAGTCTACAATGAGCAGTTCTTC. Encoded protein: CSAGGLAGVYNEQFF.

In this sample, this clonotype turned up many times. This chain uses TRBV27 with TRBJ1-5; 9 positions match TRBD1. Germline assignment: CDR1 MNHEY and CDR2 SMNVEV (reference sequence). V trimming: 3 bases; J trimming: 7 bases; junction bases outside the gene matches: 7. The CDR3 extends over 15 amino acids. CDR3 sequence: CASSFGDRVGQPQHF. For the CDR3, the DNA is TGTGCCAGCAGTTTCGGGGACAGGGTGGGGCAGCCCCAGCATTTT.

This chain uses TRBV30 with TRBJ2-5; the match to TRBD2 covers 8 bases. This CDR3 has 13 amino acids. Losses at the gene ends were 5 bases for V and 3 bases for J; bases not matched to a gene: 5. CDR1 is GTSNPN, CDR2 SVGIG, per germline (reference sequence). CDR3 in DNA: TGTGCCTGGTCGGGACTAGGCAAAGAGACCCAGTACTTC. Translating gives CAWSGLGKETQYF.

V and J are TRBV4-2 and TRBJ2-5; 7 nucleotides align to TRBD1. V lost 3 bases to trimming and J lost 4 bases; unmatched junction nucleotides: 11. This CDR3 is 16 amino acids long. Germline V gene data show CDR1 as LGHNA and CDR2 as YNFKEQ. The CDR3 DNA reads TGTGCCAGCAGCCATCCCGCCCGGACAGGACTAGAGACCCAGTACTTC. The encoded protein is CASSHPARTGLETQYF.

This clonotype appeared many times. The V gene is TRBV5-1, the J gene TRBJ2-5, with 7 bases lining up with TRBD2. This CDR3 contains 15 residues. Germline V CDR1 and CDR2: SGHRS, YFSETQ. V trimming: 6 bases; J trimming: 4 bases; junction bases outside the gene matches: 12. DNA of the CDR3: TGCGCCAGCACCCTTAGCGGGCCCGGGGGAGAGACCCAGTACTTC. It encodes CASTLSGPGGETQYF.

This clonotype has just a few counts. The chain has TRBV28 and TRBJ1-2, with D unresolved. V was clipped by 7 bases and J by 8 bases, with 8 bases between them. CDR3 length: 10 amino acids. The germline CDR1 and CDR2 sequences are MDHEN and SYDVKM. The CDR3 bases are TGTGCCAGCAAGTCATTCGGCTACACCTTC. Amino acid sequence: CASKSFGYTF.

This clonotype has a count of ten or more. This chain links TRBV29-1 with TRBJ2-2; D gene unclear. The V end was cut by 4 bases, the J end by 1 base, with 22 bases between. The CDR3 is 18 residues long. CDR1 and CDR2 (germline): SQVTM, ANQGSEA. The CDR3 sequence: CSVGVELTSPGNTGELFF. The CDR3 nucleotides read TGCAGCGTTGGCGTCGAACTTACGTCGCCCGGGAACACCGGGGAGCTGTTTTTT.

The table lists this clonotype with many counts. This chain uses TRBV28 with TRBJ1-2; D may be TRBD1 (5 bases). The V and J ends lost 7 bases and 4 bases respectively, with 16 bases between them. Germline CDR1 MDHEN, CDR2 SYDVKM. The CDR3 runs to 14 residues. As DNA, the CDR3 is TGTGCCAGCAACCCGGGGCGGATAAGCTATGGCTACACCTTC. Translation gives CASNPGRISYGYTF.

This clonotype was observed a few times. The genes are TRBV3-1 and TRBJ1-3; possibly TRBD1 for D (5 bases). V was pared by 0 bases and J by 2 bases, with 14 bases between. Germline V gene lookup returns CDR1 LGHDT and CDR2 YNNKEL (reference sequence). This CDR3 is built from 17 residues. This CDR3 reads CASSQDYPGTPGNTIYF. As DNA, the CDR3 is TGTGCCAGCAGCCAAGATTATCCGGGGACGCCTGGAAACACCATATATTTT.

The sample holds many counts of this clonotype. The rearrangement links TRBV12-3 or TRBV12-4 to TRBJ2-7; a weak D match, TRBD1 (5 bases). V was clipped by 3 bases and J by 2 bases, with 14 bases between them. The CDR3 covers 15 residues. This chain's CDR3 is CASSLWAGKPYEQYF. The DNA of the CDR3 is TGTGCCAGCAGTTTGTGGGCAGGGAAACCCTACGAGCAGTACTTC.

This clonotype was seen ten or more times. The chain combines TRBV9 with TRBJ2-7, with no clear D. Germline CDR1 reads SGDLS; CDR2 reads YYNGEE. The CDR3 loop spans 14 amino acids. Trimming shortened V by 0 bases and J by 0 bases, and 7 bases separated the two germline ends. The CDR3 loop is CASSVAQSSYEQYF. The CDR3 nucleotides read TGTGCCAGCAGCGTAGCTCAGAGCTCCTACGAGCAGTACTTC.

The J gene is TRBJ1-6, the V gene TRBV6-2 or TRBV6-3; D remains unclear. This CDR3 is 14 amino acids long. Germline V gene data show CDR1 as MNHEY and CDR2 as SVGEGT. V was trimmed by 2 bases and J by 7 bases, leaving 9 bases between them. CDR3 bases: TGTGCCAGCAGTTACCTCCCCGAGAATTCACCCCTCCACTTT. Protein sequence: CASSYLPENSPLHF.

The J gene is TRBJ1-2, the V gene TRBV7-9; TRBD1 is a possible D gene (5 bases). This CDR3 has 20 amino acids. Per the germline V gene, CDR1 is SEHNR and CDR2 is FQNEAQ (reference sequence). With 2 bases removed from V and 0 bases from J, the gap between germline ends came to 25 bases. Here the CDR3 DNA reads TGTGCCAGCAGCTTATCTGGGGGATTACGTACAGGAATTACTAACTATGGCTACACCTTC. This translates into CASSLSGGLRTGITNYGYTF. Looking up the rest from reference TRBV7-9 and TRBJ1-2 gives the full variable domain: DTGVSQNPRHKITKRGQNVTFRCDPISEHNRLYWYRQTLGQGPEFLTYFQNEAQLEKSRLLSDRFSAERPKGSFSTLEIQRTEQGDSAMYLCASSLSGGLRTGITNYGYTFGSGTRLTVV.

The rearrangement links TRBV6-9 to TRBJ2-1; 11 bases fit TRBD2. The CDR3 covers 17 residues. J was trimmed by 3 bases and V by 5 bases; bases with no gene match: 9. Per germline, CDR1 MNHGY and CDR2 SVAAGI. The CDR3: CASSHRTSGSIYNEQFF. In DNA, the CDR3 is TGTGCCAGCAGTCATCGGACTAGCGGGTCGATCTACAATGAGCAGTTCTTC.

This sequence joins TRBV27 and TRBJ1-6; 8 bases match TRBD1. The germline V gene has CDR1 MNHEY and CDR2 SMNVEV (reference sequence). The CDR3 has 11 residues. V shed 6 bases and J 15 bases; nucleotides not matched to a gene: 4. The CDR3, as DNA: TGTGCCAGCAGCCGAACAGGGGGCCTCCACTTT. Translating it yields CASSRTGGLHF.

In its sample, this clonotype was seen many times. This chain links TRBV11-2 with TRBJ1-6, with D unresolved. The CDR3 consists of 13 residues. Germline loops: CDR1 SGHAT, CDR2 FQNNGV. Trimming stripped 2 bases from V and 12 bases from J, with 11 bases between. The DNA for the CDR3 is TGTGCCAGCAGCTTAAATCGGGGAATACCCCTCCACTTT. Residues: CASSLNRGIPLHF.

The gene calls are TRBV11-2 and TRBJ2-3, with D unclear. The germline V gene has CDR1 SGHAT and CDR2 FQNNGV. The CDR3 is 16 amino acids. The germline V and J ends were trimmed by 3 bases and 0 bases, with 13 bases remaining between them. DNA of the CDR3: TGTGCCAGCAGCTTCGGTCTAGACGGAAGCACAGATACGCAGTATTTT. Its translation is CASSFGLDGSTDTQYF.

This clonotype has a count of ten or more. V gene TRBV2 combines with J gene TRBJ2-5; 14 bases align to TRBD2. CDR1 is SNHLY, CDR2 FYNNEI, per germline. This CDR3 is 15 amino acids long. The V gene end was trimmed by 8 bases and the J gene end by 5 bases; junction bases not matched to a gene: 7. The CDR3 DNA reads TGTGCCAGCGGGGGGACTAGCGGGAGAGGGGAGACCCAGTACTTC. Residues: CASGGTSGRGETQYF.

This clonotype was observed a few times. This chain links TRBV6-5 with TRBJ2-1; no reliable D call. The CDR3 contains 13 residues. CDR1 and CDR2 (germline): MNHEY, SVGAGI. V lost 2 bases, J lost 8 bases, and 10 bases lay in between. The CDR3, as DNA: TGTGCCAGCAGTTACGACATTTACGATGAGCAGTTCTTC. Translated: CASSYDIYDEQFF.

This clonotype was observed many times. This sequence joins TRBV12-3 or TRBV12-4 and TRBJ2-2; 8 bases are shared with TRBD1. Trimming removed 6 bases from V and 3 bases from J; junction bases left unmatched: 6. This CDR3 is built from 15 residues. CDR3 sequence reads: CASSLTGVDTGELFF. The CDR3 DNA reads TGTGCCAGCAGCTTGACAGGGGTGGACACCGGGGAGCTGTTTTTT.

This clonotype was found many times. The gene calls are TRBV11-2 and TRBJ2-3; the D gene is possibly TRBD2 (6 bases). The CDR3 length is 17 residues. Trimming took 2 bases from V and 0 from J, leaving 15 bases between them. Germline lookup yields CDR1 SGHAT and CDR2 FQNNGV. CDR3 bases: TGTGCCAGCAGCTTAAAAGGTTGGCGGGGTAGCACAGATACGCAGTATTTT. It yields the protein CASSLKGWRGSTDTQYF.

This clonotype was detected many times. The genes are TRBV30 and TRBJ1-4; no clear D gene. Germline V CDR1 and CDR2: GTSNPN, SVGIG (reference sequence). The CDR3 extends over 13 amino acids. V shed 1 base and J shed 8 bases, with 11 bases lying between them. This CDR3 is CAWSGGLREKLFF. CDR3 nucleotide sequence: TGTGCCTGGAGTGGGGGTTTGCGAGAAAAACTGTTTTTT.

Many counts were recorded for this clonotype. This chain links TRBV2 with TRBJ1-5; D call uncertain. Germline values: CDR1 SNHLY, CDR2 FYNNEI. This CDR3 has 16 amino acids. V was cut by 6 bases and J by 5 bases, with 20 bases left in between. In DNA form, the CDR3 reads TGTGCCAGCAGCATCGGGTTTGTACCGGAAGATCAGCCCCAGCATTTT. It translates to CASSIGFVPEDQPQHF.

This clonotype was counted at least ten times. The rearrangement uses TRBV7-3 and TRBJ2-1; 7 nucleotides align to TRBD2. This CDR3 region has 14 residues. With 0 bases clipped from V and 9 bases from J, the junction kept 5 bases outside the gene matches. Germline lookup yields CDR1 SGHTA and CDR2 FQGTGA. The CDR3 nucleotides are TGTGCCAGCAGCTTAACGGGGGGGAGGATTGAGCAGTTCTTC. It translates to CASSLTGGRIEQFF.

The chain combines TRBV7-9 with TRBJ2-7; perhaps TRBD2 as D (5 bases). Germline values: CDR1 SEHNR, CDR2 FQNEAQ (reference sequence). The CDR3 is made up of 15 amino acids. Trimming pared 1 base from V and 0 bases from J, leaving 10 bases between. Here the CDR3 DNA reads TGTGCCAGCAGCTTAGTACTAGGTAGCTCCTACGAGCAGTACTTC. It encodes CASSLVLGSSYEQYF.

This clonotype was observed a few times. The V call is TRBV7-3, the J call TRBJ2-2; 7 bases line up with TRBD1. The CDR3 length is 17 residues. With V trimmed by 4 bases and J by 0 bases, 8 bases remained unmatched. Germline V gene sequence: CDR1 SGHTA, CDR2 FQGTGA. The CDR3 is CASSSDRQHANTGELFF. The DNA for the CDR3 is TGTGCCAGCAGCTCGGACAGGCAACACGCGAACACCGGGGAGCTGTTTTTT.